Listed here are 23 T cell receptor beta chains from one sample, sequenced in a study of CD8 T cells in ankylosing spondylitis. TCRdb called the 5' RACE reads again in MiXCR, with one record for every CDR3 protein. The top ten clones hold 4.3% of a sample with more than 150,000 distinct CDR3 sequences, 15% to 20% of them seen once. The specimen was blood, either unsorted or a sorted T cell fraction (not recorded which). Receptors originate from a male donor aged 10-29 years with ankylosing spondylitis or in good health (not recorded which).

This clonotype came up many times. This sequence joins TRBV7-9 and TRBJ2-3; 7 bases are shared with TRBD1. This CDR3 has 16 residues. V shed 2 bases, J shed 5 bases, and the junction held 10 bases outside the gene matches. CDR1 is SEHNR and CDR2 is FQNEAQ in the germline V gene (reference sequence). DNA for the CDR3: TGTGCCAGCAGCTTAACACGGGACAGCCCAAGAGATACGCAGTATTTT. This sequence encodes CASSLTRDSPRDTQYF. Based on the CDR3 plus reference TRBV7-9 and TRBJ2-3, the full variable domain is DTGVSQNPRHKITKRGQNVTFRCDPISEHNRLYWYRQTLGQGPEFLTYFQNEAQLEKSRLLSDRFSAERPKGSFSTLEIQRTEQGDSAMYLCASSLTRDSPRDTQYFGPGTRLTVL.

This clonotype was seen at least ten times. CDR3 sequence: CASSQGRGSPLHF. The CDR3 DNA sequence: TGTGCCAGCAGCCAAGGAAGGGGATCACCCCTCCACTTT. The chain carries TRBV3-1 and TRBJ1-6; possibly TRBD1 for D (5 bases). Trimming removed 1 base from V and 10 bases from J, with 8 bases in between. This CDR3 is built from 13 residues. Germline loops: CDR1 LGHDT, CDR2 YNNKEL (reference sequence).

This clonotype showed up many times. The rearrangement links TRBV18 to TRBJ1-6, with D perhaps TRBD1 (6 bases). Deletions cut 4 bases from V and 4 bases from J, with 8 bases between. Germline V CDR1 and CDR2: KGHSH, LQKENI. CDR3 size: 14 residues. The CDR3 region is CASSQGQYNSPLHF. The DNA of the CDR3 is TGTGCCAGCTCACAAGGACAGTATAATTCACCCCTCCACTTT.

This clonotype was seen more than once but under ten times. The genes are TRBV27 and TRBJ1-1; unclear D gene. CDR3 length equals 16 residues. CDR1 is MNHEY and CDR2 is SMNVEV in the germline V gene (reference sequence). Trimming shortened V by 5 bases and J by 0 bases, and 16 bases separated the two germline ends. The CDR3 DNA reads TGTGCCAGCAGTGCCCTACGAAGGCGGATGAACACTGAAGCTTTCTTT. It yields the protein CASSALRRRMNTEAFF.

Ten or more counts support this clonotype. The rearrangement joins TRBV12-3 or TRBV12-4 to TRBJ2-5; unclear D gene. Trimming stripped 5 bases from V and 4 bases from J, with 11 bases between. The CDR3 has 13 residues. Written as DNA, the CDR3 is TGTGCCAGCAGTCCTCGTTCCGGAGAGACCCAGTACTTC. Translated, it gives CASSPRSGETQYF.

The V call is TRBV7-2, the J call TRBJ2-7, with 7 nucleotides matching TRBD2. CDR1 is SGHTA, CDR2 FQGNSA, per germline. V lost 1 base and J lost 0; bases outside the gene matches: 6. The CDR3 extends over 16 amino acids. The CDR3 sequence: CASSLVISGISYEQYF. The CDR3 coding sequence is TGTGCCAGCAGCTTAGTAATAAGCGGGATCTCCTACGAGCAGTACTTC.

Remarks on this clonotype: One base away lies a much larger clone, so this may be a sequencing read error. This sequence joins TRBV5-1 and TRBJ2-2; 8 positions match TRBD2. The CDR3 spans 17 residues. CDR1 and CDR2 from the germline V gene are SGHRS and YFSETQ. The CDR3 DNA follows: TGCACCAGCAGCCTCGCGGGGAGCGGGAGAACTTTTGGGGAGCTGTTTTTT. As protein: CTSSLAGSGRTFGELFF.

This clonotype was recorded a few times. The CDR3 loop is CASSYGTGRETQYF. CDR3 nucleotide sequence: TGTGCCAGCAGCTACGGGACAGGGAGAGAGACCCAGTACTTC. The chain combines TRBV7-7 with TRBJ2-5, with 9 bases aligning to TRBD1. The V segment lost 4 bases and the J segment 4 bases; nucleotides outside the gene matches: 4. The CDR3 covers 14 residues. CDR1 is SSHAT, CDR2 FNYEAQ, per germline (reference sequence).

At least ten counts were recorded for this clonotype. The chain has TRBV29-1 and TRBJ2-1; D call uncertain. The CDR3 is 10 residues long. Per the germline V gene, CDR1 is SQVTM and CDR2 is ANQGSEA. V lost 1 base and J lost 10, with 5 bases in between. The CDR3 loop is CSVEGLEQFF. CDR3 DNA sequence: TGCAGCGTTGAAGGGTTAGAGCAGTTCTTC.

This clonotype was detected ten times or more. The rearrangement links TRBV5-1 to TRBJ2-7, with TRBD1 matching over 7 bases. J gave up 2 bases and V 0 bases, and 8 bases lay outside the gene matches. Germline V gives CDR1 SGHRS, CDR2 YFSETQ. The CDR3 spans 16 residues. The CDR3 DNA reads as TGCGCCAGCAGCTTGGCCCCAGACAGGGTTACCTACGAGCAGTACGTC. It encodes CASSLAPDRVTYEQYV.

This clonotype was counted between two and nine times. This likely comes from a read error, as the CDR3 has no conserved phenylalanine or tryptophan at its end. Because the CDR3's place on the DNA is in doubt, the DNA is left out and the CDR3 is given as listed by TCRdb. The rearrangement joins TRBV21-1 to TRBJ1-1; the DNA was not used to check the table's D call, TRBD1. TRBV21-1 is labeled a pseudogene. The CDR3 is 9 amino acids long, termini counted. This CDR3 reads CASSKNGTT.

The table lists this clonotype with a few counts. CDR3 sequence: CASSLDGANTGELFF. The CDR3 nucleotides read TGTGCCAGCAGTTTAGACGGGGCGAACACCGGGGAGCTGTTTTTT. The chain joins TRBV12-3 or TRBV12-4 to TRBJ2-2; D perhaps matches TRBD2 (5 bases). The CDR3 covers 15 residues. Trimming cost V 1 base and J 0 bases, with 6 bases left between them.

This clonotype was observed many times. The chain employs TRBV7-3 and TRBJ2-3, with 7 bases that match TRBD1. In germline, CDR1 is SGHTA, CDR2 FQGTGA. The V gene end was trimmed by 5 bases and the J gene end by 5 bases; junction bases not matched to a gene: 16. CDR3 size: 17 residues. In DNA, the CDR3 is TGTGCCAGCAGCGCTAGAACTAGAGCGGCAGGGGGAGATACGCAGTATTTT. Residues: CASSARTRAAGGDTQYF. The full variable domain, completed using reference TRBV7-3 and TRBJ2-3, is GAGVSQTPSNKVTEKGKYVELRCDPISGHTALYWYRQSLGQGPEFLIYFQGTGAADDSGLPNDRFFAVRPEGSVSTLKIQRTERGDSAVYLCASSARTRAAGGDTQYFGPGTRLTVL.

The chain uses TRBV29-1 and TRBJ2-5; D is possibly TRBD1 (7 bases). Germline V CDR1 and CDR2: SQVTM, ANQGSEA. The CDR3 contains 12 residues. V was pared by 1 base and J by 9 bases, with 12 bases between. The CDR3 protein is CSVEVTGTAQYF. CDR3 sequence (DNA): TGCAGCGTTGAAGTGACAGGGACTGCCCAGTACTTC.

As DNA, the CDR3 is TGCAGCGTGGCCGGACAGGGTGCCTACAATGAGCAGTTCTTC. Protein sequence: CSVAGQGAYNEQFF. This sequence joins TRBV29-1 and TRBJ2-1; 8 nucleotides agree with TRBD1. The V gene's germline CDR1 is SQVTM and CDR2 ANQGSEA. The CDR3 totals 14 residues. The ends lost 6 bases at V and 2 bases at J; junction bases unmatched: 6.

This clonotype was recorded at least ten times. CDR3: CASSRDRGVQETQYF. The CDR3 coding sequence is TGTGCCAGCAGCCGGGACAGAGGGGTCCAAGAGACCCAGTACTTC. V usage is TRBV12-3 or TRBV12-4 and J usage is TRBJ2-5, with TRBD1 matching 7 bases. V shed 6 bases, J shed 1 base, and the junction held 8 bases outside the gene matches. The CDR3 contains 15 residues.

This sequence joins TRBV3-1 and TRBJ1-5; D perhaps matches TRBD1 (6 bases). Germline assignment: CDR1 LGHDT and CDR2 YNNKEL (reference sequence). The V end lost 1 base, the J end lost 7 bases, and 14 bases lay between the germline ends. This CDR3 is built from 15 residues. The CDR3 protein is CASSQGAGVDQPQHF. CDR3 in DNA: TGTGCCAGCAGCCAAGGGGCAGGGGTAGACCAGCCCCAGCATTTT. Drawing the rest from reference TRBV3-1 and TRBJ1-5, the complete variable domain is DTAVSQTPKYLVTQMGNDKSIKCEQNLGHDTMYWYKQDSKKFLKIMFSYNNKELIINETVPNRFSPKSPDKAHLNLHINSLELGDSAVYFCASSQGAGVDQPQHFGDGTRLSIL.

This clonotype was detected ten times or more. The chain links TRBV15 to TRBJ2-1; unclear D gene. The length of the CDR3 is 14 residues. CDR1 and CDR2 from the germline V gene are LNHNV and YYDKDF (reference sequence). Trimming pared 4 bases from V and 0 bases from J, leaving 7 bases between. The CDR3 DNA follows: TGTGCCACCAGCATACAGAGCTCCTACAATGAGCAGTTCTTC. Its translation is CATSIQSSYNEQFF.

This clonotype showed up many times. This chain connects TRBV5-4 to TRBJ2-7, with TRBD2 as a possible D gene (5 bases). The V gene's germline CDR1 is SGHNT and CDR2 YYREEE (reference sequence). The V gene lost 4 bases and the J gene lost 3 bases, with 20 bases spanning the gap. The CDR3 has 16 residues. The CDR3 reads CASSPVAGHTVYEQYF. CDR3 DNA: TGTGCCAGCAGCCCGGTGGCGGGTCACACTGTCTACGAGCAGTACTTC.

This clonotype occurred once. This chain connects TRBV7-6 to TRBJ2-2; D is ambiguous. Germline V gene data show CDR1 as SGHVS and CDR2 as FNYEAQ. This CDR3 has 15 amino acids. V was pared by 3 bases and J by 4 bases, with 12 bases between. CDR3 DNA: TGTGCCAGCAGCTTTGGCCAGACTTTCACCGGGGAGCTGTTTTTT. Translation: CASSFGQTFTGELFF.

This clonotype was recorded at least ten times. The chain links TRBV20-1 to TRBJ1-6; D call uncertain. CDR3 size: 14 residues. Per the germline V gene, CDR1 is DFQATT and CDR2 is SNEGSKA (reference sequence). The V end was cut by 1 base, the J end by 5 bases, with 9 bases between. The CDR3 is CSARVGTDNSPLHF. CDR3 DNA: TGCAGTGCTAGAGTTGGAACGGATAATTCACCCCTCCACTTT.

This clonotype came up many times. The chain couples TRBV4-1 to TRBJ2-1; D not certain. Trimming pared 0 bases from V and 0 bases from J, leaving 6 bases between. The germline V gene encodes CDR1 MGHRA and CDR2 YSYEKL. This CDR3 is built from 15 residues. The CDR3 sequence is CASSQESFSYNEQFF. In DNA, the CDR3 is TGCGCCAGCAGCCAAGAATCCTTCTCCTACAATGAGCAGTTCTTC.

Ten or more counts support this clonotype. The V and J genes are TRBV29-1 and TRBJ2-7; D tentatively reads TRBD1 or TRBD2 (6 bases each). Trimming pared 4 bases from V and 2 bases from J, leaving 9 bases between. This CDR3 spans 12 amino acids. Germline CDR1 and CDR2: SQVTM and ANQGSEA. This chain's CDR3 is CSVAEGAYEQYF. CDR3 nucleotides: TGCAGCGTTGCGGAGGGGGCCTACGAGCAGTACTTC.